This paragraph reports one TCR beta chain. The entry originates in a study of cytomegalovirus exposure and HLA in healthy donors. Donors sampled were nominally healthy, though unrecorded immune exposures were likely. The CDR3 is made up of 15 amino acids. CDR1 MNHEY and CDR2 SVGAGI come from the germline V gene. V was clipped by 6 bases and J by 0 bases, with 14 bases between them. The PCR contained 60 Vbeta and 13 Jbeta primers. Data came from immunoSEQ multiplex PCR; TCRdb stores just in-frame clones and leaves some out. Here the sample spans 100,000 or so clones, approximately 87% being singletons. This chain joins TRBV6-5 and TRBJ1-1; no definite D call. Sequencing used PBMCs. The source is a man in his forties in good health and CMV-seronegative. CDR3 in DNA: TGTGCCAGCAGACGTCGAGGAACGGTGAACACTGAAGCTTTCTTT. Translation: CASRRRGTVNTEAFF.